The 18 T cell receptor beta chains listed next were all sequenced from one sample in a study of CD8 T cells in ankylosing spondylitis. TCRdb independently ran MiXCR on the 5' RACE reads; one entry per CDR3 protein. The sample lists around 490,000 distinct CDR3 sequences; approximately 5.3% were seen once. Antigen specificity for these receptors is unknown. Notes on the study in general: Apparently characteristic of ankylosing spondylitis blood was a TCR beta motif (about eight highly homologous variants).

Sequencing was performed on blood, either unsorted or a sorted T cell fraction (not recorded which). These receptors were obtained from a male donor with ankylosing spondylitis.

In its sample, this clonotype was seen many times. The V gene is TRBV5-1, the J gene TRBJ1-1; D unclear. The length of the CDR3 is 15 residues. Trimming shortened V by 0 bases and J by 1 base, and 10 bases separated the two germline ends. Germline CDR1 SGHRS, CDR2 YFSETQ. CDR3: CASSLERAPNTEAFF. The CDR3 coding sequence is TGCGCCAGCAGCTTGGAAAGGGCACCGAACACTGAAGCTTTCTTT.

In its sample, this clonotype was seen many times. The chain uses TRBV11-2 and TRBJ1-1; 7 nucleotides line up with TRBD1. The ends lost 1 base at V and 5 bases at J; junction bases unmatched: 4. In germline, CDR1 is SGHAT, CDR2 FQNNGV. The CDR3 length is 14 residues. CDR3 nucleotides: TGTGCCAGCAGCTTAGTCAGGGGGGTTACTGAAGCTTTCTTT. This codes for CASSLVRGVTEAFF.

This clonotype was recorded many times. The chain carries TRBV6-2 or TRBV6-3 and TRBJ1-1, with 7 positions matching TRBD1. The CDR3 sequence is 15 residues long. Looked up from germline, CDR1 is MNHEY and CDR2 is SVGEGT. Losses at the gene ends were 4 bases for V and 4 bases for J; bases not matched to a gene: 9. The CDR3 sequence is CASSFPTGMATEAFF. Written as DNA, the CDR3 is TGTGCCAGCAGTTTCCCGACAGGGATGGCCACTGAAGCTTTCTTT.

Many counts were recorded for this clonotype. J is TRBJ1-5 and V is TRBV15; a possible D gene is TRBD1 (5 bases). This CDR3 is 16 amino acids long. Germline V gives CDR1 LNHNV, CDR2 YYDKDF (reference sequence). Trimming removed 0 bases from V and 0 bases from J, with 9 bases in between. As DNA, the CDR3 is TGTGCCACCAGCAGAGATACCGGGGCTAGCAATCAGCCCCAGCATTTT. Its translation is CATSRDTGASNQPQHF.

There are many counts of this clonotype. The V and J genes are TRBV5-1 and TRBJ2-5, with TRBD1 identical over 9 bases. The germline V gene encodes CDR1 SGHRS and CDR2 YFSETQ. The CDR3 sequence is 13 residues long. The V and J ends lost 4 bases and 4 bases, in that order; junction bases with no gene match: 2. The CDR3 DNA sequence: TGCGCCAGCAGCCGGGGACAGGGAGAGACCCAGTACTTC. It specifies CASSRGQGETQYF. Based on the CDR3 plus reference TRBV5-1 and TRBJ2-5, the full variable domain is KAGVTQTPRYLIKTRGQQVTLSCSPISGHRSVSWYQQTPGQGLQFLFEYFSETQRNKGNFPGRFSGRQFSNSRSEMNVSTLELGDSALYLCASSRGQGETQYFGPGTRLLVL.

This clonotype was picked up many times. The chain carries TRBV29-1 and TRBJ2-3; D is perhaps TRBD2 (6 bases). CDR3 length equals 16 residues. Trimming stripped 6 bases from V and 6 bases from J, with 25 bases between. The germline V gene has CDR1 SQVTM and CDR2 ANQGSEA. The CDR3: CSVLSSLWEVGDTQYF. The CDR3 DNA reads as TGCAGCGTACTTTCTAGCCTCTGGGAGGTTGGGGATACGCAGTATTTT.

The genes are TRBV11-2 and TRBJ2-7, with D tentatively TRBD2 (7 bases). CDR3 length equals 16 residues. V was pared by 5 bases and J by 0 bases, with 17 bases between. Per germline, CDR1 SGHAT and CDR2 FQNNGV. CDR3 in amino acids: CASSPLGGGSSYEQYF. DNA for the CDR3: TGTGCCAGCAGCCCCTTGGGGGGGGGCAGCTCCTACGAGCAGTACTTC.

In this sample, this clonotype turned up many times. The V and J genes are TRBV7-9 and TRBJ1-2; possible D gene TRBD1, 6 bases. The CDR3 is 14 amino acids. Between the trimmed V and J ends, which lost 1 base and 8 bases, there was a span of 14 bases. CDR1 is SEHNR and CDR2 is FQNEAQ in the germline V gene (reference sequence). CDR3 DNA sequence: TGTGCCAGCAGCTTAGGCCCGGACAGAGACGGCTACACCTTC. Protein: CASSLGPDRDGYTF.

This clonotype was detected many times. The genes are TRBV20-1 and TRBJ2-5, with D maybe TRBD2 (7 bases). The CDR3 runs 15 residues. V lost 5 bases and J 7 bases, leaving 23 bases between the germline ends. Germline V gives CDR1 DFQATT, CDR2 SNEGSKA (reference sequence). The CDR3 nucleotides are TGCAGTGCTCCGTATGGGGGAGGGGGGTCCGGGACCCAGTACTTC. Its protein is CSAPYGGGGSGTQYF.

This clonotype showed up many times. The chain employs TRBV7-8 and TRBJ1-1, with no clear D. CDR3 length: 13 amino acids. Trimming took 5 bases from V and 3 from J, leaving 10 bases between them. CDR1 and CDR2 from the germline V gene are SGHVS and FQNEAQ. The CDR3 DNA follows: TGTGCCAGCAGCCTCCCCCGGGACACTGAAGCTTTCTTT. It codes for CASSLPRDTEAFF.

This clonotype was observed many times. The chain has TRBV7-9 and TRBJ2-5; no firm D call. Trimming removed 4 bases at V and 2 bases at J, with 17 bases between. Germline V gene lookup returns CDR1 SEHNR and CDR2 FQNEAQ (reference sequence). The CDR3 is 16 residues long. CDR3 bases: TGTGCCAGCAGCTCGATACAGCGTAGTCGACAAGAGACCCAGTACTTC. Amino acid sequence: CASSSIQRSRQETQYF.

This clonotype was detected only a few times. The chain uses TRBV12-3 or TRBV12-4 and TRBJ2-1; D perhaps matches TRBD2 (5 bases). The V end lost 5 bases, the J end lost 9 bases, and 8 bases lay between the germline ends. The CDR3 spans 11 residues. CDR3 amino acids: CASSVGGEQFF. The CDR3 DNA reads TGTGCCAGCAGTGTCGGAGGTGAGCAGTTCTTC.

This clonotype was observed many times. Here the CDR3 reads CSARDYKGIGVTEAFF. CDR3 DNA sequence: TGCAGTGCTAGAGATTATAAGGGGATCGGGGTCACTGAAGCTTTCTTT. This rearrangement joins TRBV20-1 to TRBJ1-1; the D gene is possibly TRBD1 (5 bases). Trimming left V 0 bases short and J 4 bases short, with 18 bases between. Looked up from germline, CDR1 is DFQATT and CDR2 is SNEGSKA (reference sequence). The CDR3 spans 16 residues.

Many counts were recorded for this clonotype. This chain joins TRBV5-1 and TRBJ2-2, with a possible D match to TRBD1 (6 bases). Deletions cut 0 bases from V and 2 bases from J, with 14 bases between. Germline V gives CDR1 SGHRS, CDR2 YFSETQ. The CDR3 has 17 residues. In nucleotides, the CDR3 is TGCGCCAGCAGCTTGGTCCAGGGGCGAACCAACACCGGGGAGCTGTTTTTT. The encoded protein is CASSLVQGRTNTGELFF.

This clonotype was counted many times. The chain recombines TRBV20-1 with TRBJ1-5; TRBD1 matches 9 bases. This CDR3 region has 13 residues. The trim removed 6 bases at V and 6 bases at J, leaving 6 bases unmatched. Germline V lookup: CDR1 DFQATT, CDR2 SNEGSKA (reference sequence). The CDR3 spells CSASDRGTQPQHF. CDR3 nucleotides: TGCAGTGCCTCGGACAGGGGAACTCAGCCCCAGCATTTT.

This clonotype has at least ten counts. The chain links TRBV12-3 or TRBV12-4 to TRBJ1-3; no clear D gene. The CDR3 contains 13 residues. V lost 2 bases and J 10 bases, leaving 12 bases between the germline ends. The CDR3 spells CASSLYGSSTIYF. The CDR3 DNA follows: TGTGCCAGCAGTTTATACGGGAGTTCGACCATATATTTT.

The J gene is TRBJ2-5, the V gene TRBV7-2; D not resolved. CDR1 is SGHTA and CDR2 is FQGNSA in the germline V gene. This CDR3 spans 15 amino acids. Trimming removed 5 bases at V and 3 bases at J, with 16 bases between. This CDR3 is CASSARGTLEETQYF. Written as DNA, the CDR3 is TGTGCCAGCAGCGCCCGCGGCACTCTCGAAGAGACCCAGTACTTC.

This clonotype was seen repeatedly, ten times or more. The junction and the germline gene differ at one end; a read error may be behind it. The V gene is TRBV25-1, the J gene TRBJ2-7; no reliable D call. In germline, CDR1 is MGHDK, CDR2 SYGVNS. The CDR3 length is 12 residues. The CDR3 DNA sequence: TGTGCCAGCAGTGCCCCTTCCTCCGAGCAGTACTTC. Amino acids: CASSAPSSEQYF.